The T cell receptor beta chain under discussion was sequenced for a study of T cell responses to AZD1222 COVID-19 vaccine. Points from the study as a whole: The donor cohort was predominantly white British with a female majority, and clonal diversity may have been underestimated. Baseline serostatus was positive in only a handful of AZD1222 recipients. Regions left unmutated in variants are reportedly the target of nearly half of spike-specific TCRs. Spike-specific TCR breadth and depth grew following two AZD1222 doses.

Comments on this clone: The antigen is not known.

CDR3 length: 12 residues. Germline V gene lookup returns CDR1 ENHRY and CDR2 SYGVKD. V was clipped by 10 bases and J by 0 bases; unmatched bases: 3. The data were produced by immunoSEQ multiplex PCR, yet TCRdb's version contains in-frame clones alone and is incomplete. The table lists some 100,000 clones, approximately 89% of them singletons, with 4% to 5% in the top ten. Sequencing used peripheral blood, obtained on day 0 of MenACWY control vaccination. The TCR sequence derives from an adult in good health. The chain carries TRBV10-3 and TRBJ2-7, with 7 positions matching TRBD1. The CDR3 spells CATGQASYEQYF. The CDR3 nucleotides are TGTGCCACAGGACAGGCCTCCTACGAGCAGTACTTC.